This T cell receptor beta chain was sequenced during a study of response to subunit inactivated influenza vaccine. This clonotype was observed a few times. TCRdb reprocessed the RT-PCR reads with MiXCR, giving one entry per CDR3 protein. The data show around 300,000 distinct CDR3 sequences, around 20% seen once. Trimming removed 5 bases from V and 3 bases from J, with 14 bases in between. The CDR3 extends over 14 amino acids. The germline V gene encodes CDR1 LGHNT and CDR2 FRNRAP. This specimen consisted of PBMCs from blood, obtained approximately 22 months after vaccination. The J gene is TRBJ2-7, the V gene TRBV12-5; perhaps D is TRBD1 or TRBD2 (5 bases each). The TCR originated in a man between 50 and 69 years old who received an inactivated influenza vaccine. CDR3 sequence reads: CASGAGTPDYEQYF. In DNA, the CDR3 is TGTGCTAGTGGTGCCGGGACCCCTGACTACGAGCAGTACTTC.